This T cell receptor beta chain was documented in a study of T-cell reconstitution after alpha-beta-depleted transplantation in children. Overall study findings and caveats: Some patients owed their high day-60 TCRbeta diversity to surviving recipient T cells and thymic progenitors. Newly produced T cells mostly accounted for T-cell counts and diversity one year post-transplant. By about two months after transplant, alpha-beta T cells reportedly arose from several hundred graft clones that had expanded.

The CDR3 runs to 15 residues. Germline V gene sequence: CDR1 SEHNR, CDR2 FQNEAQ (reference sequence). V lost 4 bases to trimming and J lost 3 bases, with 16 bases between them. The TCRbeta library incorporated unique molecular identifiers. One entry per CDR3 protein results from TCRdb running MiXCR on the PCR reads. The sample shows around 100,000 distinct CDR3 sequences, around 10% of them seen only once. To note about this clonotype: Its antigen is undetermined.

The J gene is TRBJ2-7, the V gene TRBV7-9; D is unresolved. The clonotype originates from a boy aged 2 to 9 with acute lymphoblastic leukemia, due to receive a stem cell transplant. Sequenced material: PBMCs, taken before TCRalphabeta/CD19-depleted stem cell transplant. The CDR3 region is CASSSSTGIRYEQYF. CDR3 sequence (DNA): TGTGCCAGCAGCTCCTCGACTGGGATTCGCTACGAGCAGTACTTC.